This T cell receptor beta chain originates from a study of cytomegalovirus exposure and HLA in healthy donors. About the research overall: A data release that came early held some 79 million unique TCRs from HLA-typed donors. Study-level findings and limits: Information on immune exposure was restricted to one variable (CMV serostatus).

This clone has only a few counts. Its antigen is still unknown. It was healthy bone marrow donors who served as donors. These donors counted as nominally healthy when sampled, but unrecorded immune exposures were likely. The V gene end was trimmed by 2 bases and the J gene end by 0 bases; junction bases not matched to a gene: 4. Germline loops: CDR1 LNHNV, CDR2 YYDKDF (reference sequence). The CDR3 consists of 16 residues. The PCR used 60 Vbeta and 13 Jbeta primers. Assay: immunoSEQ multiplex PCR; the TCRdb copy retains only in-frame clones and omits some. The sample consists of roughly 120,000 clones, more than 65% of them appearing once.

The TCR sequence derives from an older woman in good health and CMV-seropositive. V and J are TRBV15 and TRBJ2-1; 7 positions match TRBD1. Specimen: PBMCs. CDR3 nucleotides: TGTGCCACCAGCAGACTACGGACAGGCTCCTACAATGAGCAGTTCTTC. It translates to CATSRLRTGSYNEQFF.